Following are 27 T cell receptor beta chains from one sample sequenced in a study of cytomegalovirus exposure and HLA in healthy donors. TCRdb's copy holds only in-frame clones and misses some; the assay was immunoSEQ multiplex PCR. The profile shows some 140,000 clones, about 90% of them singletons. Sequenced input: PBMCs. The source is a man between 18 and 35 years old in good health and CMV-seronegative.

The chain combines TRBV7-9 with TRBJ2-3, with 9 bases fitting TRBD1. Germline V gene lookup returns CDR1 SEHNR and CDR2 FQNEAQ (reference sequence). This CDR3 has 18 amino acids. The J segment lost 6 bases and the V segment lost 6 bases, leaving 19 bases of the junction unmatched. CDR3 residues: CASSFIPGTGMPKDTQYF. The CDR3 DNA reads as TGTGCCAGCAGTTTCATCCCCGGGACAGGGATGCCTAAGGATACGCAGTATTTT. Together with reference TRBV7-9 and TRBJ2-3, the CDR3 gives the full variable domain: DTGVSQNPRHKITKRGQNVTFRCDPISEHNRLYWYRQTLGQGPEFLTYFQNEAQLEKSRLLSDRFSAERPKGSFSTLEIQRTEQGDSAMYLCASSFIPGTGMPKDTQYFGPGTRLTVL.

The chain has TRBV9 and TRBJ2-5; D not resolved. Germline loops: CDR1 SGDLS, CDR2 YYNGEE. V lost 0 bases to trimming and J lost 7 bases, with 10 bases between them. The CDR3 loop spans 13 amino acids. The CDR3 DNA reads as TGTGCCAGCAGCGTAGGTAGTCCCGGGACCCAGTACTTC. Protein sequence: CASSVGSPGTQYF.

This chain uses TRBV5-4 with TRBJ2-3; TRBD2 might be the D (7 bases). V was clipped by 4 bases and J by 1 base, with 16 bases between them. CDR1 is SGHNT and CDR2 is YYREEE in the germline V gene (reference sequence). The CDR3 is 16 amino acids. For the CDR3, the DNA is TGTGCCAGCAGCCCAACCAGGGGAGGGGGCACAGATACGCAGTATTTT. Its protein is CASSPTRGGGTDTQYF.

The chain employs TRBV6-1 and TRBJ1-1, with a tentative D call TRBD1 (6 bases). CDR3 length: 13 amino acids. Deletions cut 6 bases from V and 0 bases from J, with 8 bases between. Germline assignment: CDR1 MNHNS and CDR2 SASEGT. The CDR3 reads CASRTGLNTEAFF. CDR3 nucleotides: TGTGCCAGCAGAACAGGGCTGAACACTGAAGCTTTCTTT.

The chain joins TRBV18 to TRBJ2-2, with D possibly matching TRBD1 (5 bases). Germline assignment: CDR1 KGHSH and CDR2 LQKENI. CDR3 length: 15 amino acids. The V gene lost 2 bases and the J gene lost 5 bases, with 12 bases spanning the gap. The CDR3 DNA follows: TGTGCCAGCTCACCAGGAAGGGGTACGACCGGGGAGCTGTTTTTT. It specifies CASSPGRGTTGELFF.

V and J are TRBV10-3 and TRBJ1-1; possibly TRBD1 for D (6 bases). The germline V and J ends were trimmed by 7 bases and 11 bases, with 20 bases remaining between them. CDR3 length: 13 residues. Per the germline V gene, CDR1 is ENHRY and CDR2 is SYGVKD. CDR3 sequence (DNA): TGTGCCATCAACGGACCTCCGGGACACGGGGCTTTCTTT. This sequence encodes CAINGPPGHGAFF.

The chain joins TRBV19 to TRBJ1-1; no reliable D call. Germline V gene data show CDR1 as LNHDA and CDR2 as SQIVND (reference sequence). This CDR3 region has 13 residues. Trimming shortened V by 5 bases and J by 6 bases, and 13 bases separated the two germline ends. CDR3 coding DNA: TGTGCCAGTAGTTTCGGGGTACTGGCTGAAGCTTTCTTT. Residues: CASSFGVLAEAFF.

The rearrangement uses TRBV4-1 and TRBJ2-2, with 9 bases matching TRBD1. CDR3 length: 15 amino acids. CDR1 is MGHRA and CDR2 is YSYEKL in the germline V gene. The ends lost 6 bases at V and 4 bases at J; junction bases unmatched: 6. The CDR3 sequence is CASRSGTGFTGELFF. Here the CDR3 DNA reads TGCGCCAGCAGGTCCGGGACAGGGTTCACCGGGGAGCTGTTTTTT.

The chain employs TRBV6-5 and TRBJ2-4; maybe TRBD2 (6 bases). This CDR3 region has 16 residues. Trimming took off 2 bases at V and 0 bases at J, with 11 bases between the two ends. Per the germline V gene, CDR1 is MNHEY and CDR2 is SVGAGI. CDR3: CASSYEAGLAKNIQYF. The CDR3 nucleotides read TGTGCCAGCAGTTACGAAGCGGGTCTAGCCAAAAACATTCAGTACTTC.

V and J are TRBV7-2 and TRBJ2-5; perhaps TRBD1 as D (6 bases). The CDR3 runs 15 residues. Germline V gene sequence: CDR1 SGHTA, CDR2 FQGNSA. V was clipped by 5 bases and J by 7 bases, with 20 bases between them. CDR3 sequence reads: CASSHKTTGFGTQYF. The DNA of the CDR3 is TGTGCCAGCAGCCACAAAACTACAGGGTTTGGGACCCAGTACTTC. Filled out from reference TRBV7-2 and TRBJ2-5, the complete variable domain reads GAGVSQSPSNKVTEKGKDVELRCDPISGHTALYWYRQSLGQGLEFLIYFQGNSAPDKSGLPSDRFSAERTGGSVSTLTIQRTQQEDSAVYLCASSHKTTGFGTQYFGPGTRLLVL.

This chain uses TRBV19 with TRBJ2-1, with 12 nucleotides matching TRBD2. The V segment lost 4 bases and the J segment 9 bases; nucleotides outside the gene matches: 13. This CDR3 is built from 17 residues. In germline, CDR1 is LNHDA, CDR2 SQIVND (reference sequence). The CDR3 sequence is CASSRPGTSGQQGEQFF. CDR3 nucleotides: TGTGCCAGTAGTAGGCCCGGGACTAGCGGGCAGCAGGGTGAGCAGTTCTTC. Using reference TRBV19 and TRBJ2-1 for the parts outside the CDR3, the full variable domain is DGGITQSPKYLFRKEGQNVTLSCEQNLNHDAMYWYRQDPGQGLRLIYYSQIVNDFQKGDIAEGYSVSREKKESFPLTVTSAQKNPTAFYLCASSRPGTSGQQGEQFFGPGTRLTVL.

This chain joins TRBV30 and TRBJ1-2, with D perhaps matching TRBD1 (6 bases). This CDR3 has 13 residues. Trimming left V 3 bases short and J 7 bases short, with 15 bases between. Germline V gene lookup returns CDR1 GTSNPN and CDR2 SVGIG (reference sequence). The CDR3 is CAWRDTGRGGYTF. In DNA form, the CDR3 reads TGTGCCTGGAGGGACACAGGGAGAGGTGGCTACACCTTC.

The gene calls are TRBV28 and TRBJ1-1; TRBD1 matches 7 bases. The CDR3 is 16 residues long. J lost 5 bases, V lost 6 bases, and 15 bases had no gene match. Per the germline V gene, CDR1 is MDHEN and CDR2 is SYDVKM. DNA of the CDR3: TGTGCCAGCAGGGATCCAGGGGGACCGAGGGGAACTGAAGCTTTCTTT. Protein sequence: CASRDPGGPRGTEAFF.

The chain combines TRBV4-1 with TRBJ2-7; D gene unclear. The V gene's germline CDR1 is MGHRA and CDR2 YSYEKL. The CDR3 has 13 amino acids. The germline V and J ends were trimmed by 2 bases and 3 bases, with 8 bases remaining between them. Here the CDR3 DNA reads TGCGCCAGCAGCCAATGGCAGAACTACGAGCAGTACTTC. Translated: CASSQWQNYEQYF.

The V gene is TRBV2, the J gene TRBJ2-1; 8 bases agree with TRBD2. CDR3 length equals 14 residues. J gave up 7 bases and V 4 bases, and 6 bases lay outside the gene matches. Germline CDR1 and CDR2: SNHLY and FYNNEI. The CDR3 coding sequence is TGTGCCAGCAGTGGGGCTAGCGGGCTGAATGAGCAGTTCTTC. Its translation is CASSGASGLNEQFF.

V gene TRBV15 combines with J gene TRBJ1-5, with 10 bases that match TRBD1. CDR1 is LNHNV, CDR2 YYDKDF, per germline (reference sequence). The CDR3 loop spans 14 amino acids. V was clipped by 7 bases and J by 7 bases; unmatched bases: 7. CDR3 nucleotide sequence: TGTGCCACCACCCTGACAGGGGGCTTGCAGCCCCAGCATTTT. This encodes CATTLTGGLQPQHF.

The chain recombines TRBV19 with TRBJ1-4; D is possibly TRBD1 (6 bases). The CDR3 consists of 15 residues. Per germline, CDR1 LNHDA and CDR2 SQIVND (reference sequence). Trimming took off 6 bases at V and 7 bases at J, with 18 bases between the two ends. CDR3 coding DNA: TGTGCCAGTAGCCTCCAGGGGCATGGAGGTGAAAAACTGTTTTTT. It yields the protein CASSLQGHGGEKLFF.

The rearrangement uses TRBV28 and TRBJ2-4; D possibly corresponds to TRBD2 (6 bases). Germline assignment: CDR1 MDHEN and CDR2 SYDVKM. The CDR3 has 13 residues. The V gene lost 10 bases and the J gene lost 2 bases, with 12 bases spanning the gap. The CDR3 here is CATGSGSKNIQYF. The CDR3 bases are TGTGCCACCGGTAGCGGCTCCAAAAACATTCAGTACTTC.

This chain uses TRBV4-2 with TRBJ2-1, with D possibly TRBD1 on 6 matching bases. CDR1 is LGHNA and CDR2 is YNFKEQ in the germline V gene. The CDR3 loop spans 16 amino acids. The ends were cut back, 4 bases at V and 0 bases at J, with 13 bases in the middle. CDR3 coding DNA: TGTGCCAGCAGCCCCTTAGGGGGAAGCTCCTACAATGAGCAGTTCTTC. It specifies CASSPLGGSSYNEQFF.

The chain combines TRBV10-3 with TRBJ1-3; D is perhaps TRBD1 (5 bases). The CDR3 has 16 amino acids. From germline, CDR1 is ENHRY and CDR2 SYGVKD. The germline V and J ends were trimmed by 0 bases and 2 bases, with 11 bases remaining between them. CDR3 sequence (DNA): TGTGCCATCAGTGAGTCAGGAGGGGCCACTGGAAACACCATATATTTT. This gives the protein CAISESGGATGNTIYF.

This sequence joins TRBV5-1 and TRBJ2-1; TRBD2 agrees at 16 bases. The CDR3 runs 17 residues. Germline V gives CDR1 SGHRS, CDR2 YFSETQ. V dropped 3 bases and J dropped 7; count of bases not matched to a gene: 7. The DNA for the CDR3 is TGCGCCAGCAGCTCTCCGGGACTAGCGGGGGGGCCTAATGAGCAGTTCTTC. As protein: CASSSPGLAGGPNEQFF.

The chain is built from TRBV6-1 and TRBJ2-5; 10 bases are shared with TRBD1. Per germline, CDR1 MNHNS and CDR2 SASEGT. The CDR3 length is 15 residues. J gave up 4 bases and V 3 bases, and 5 bases lay outside the gene matches. For the CDR3, the DNA is TGTGCCAGCAGTGACTGGACAGGGGGATTAGAGACCCAGTACTTC. The encoded protein is CASSDWTGGLETQYF.

The gene calls are TRBV7-8 and TRBJ1-6, with D maybe TRBD1 (5 bases). The CDR3 runs to 16 residues. V was clipped by 5 bases and J by 3 bases, with 14 bases between them. Germline V gives CDR1 SGHVS, CDR2 FQNEAQ. This CDR3 reads CASSRWGDHYNSPLHF. CDR3 sequence (DNA): TGTGCCAGCAGCCGGTGGGGGGACCACTATAATTCACCCCTCCACTTT.

Comment on this clone: A read error may produce the germline difference seen at one junction end. V is TRBV11-3 and J is TRBJ2-2; possible D gene TRBD2, 5 bases. The germline CDR1 and CDR2 sequences are SGHNT and YENEEA. The CDR3 sequence is 14 residues long. DNA for the CDR3: TGTGCGAGCAAGGGAGCGGCGAACACCGGGGAGCTGTTTTTT. Amino acid sequence: CASKGAANTGELFF. The whole variable domain, filled in from reference TRBV11-3 and TRBJ2-2, reads EAGVVQSPRYKIIEKKQPVAFWCNPISGHNTLYWYLQNLGQGPELLIRYENEEAVDDSQLPKDRFSAERLKGVDSTLKIQPAELGDSAVYLCASKGAANTGELFFGEGSRLTVL.

The chain links TRBV2 to TRBJ1-4, with D maybe TRBD1 (5 bases). The V gene lost 6 bases and the J gene lost 1 base, with 9 bases spanning the gap. Germline lookup yields CDR1 SNHLY and CDR2 FYNNEI. This CDR3 is built from 14 residues. In nucleotides, the CDR3 is TGTGCCAGCAGAACCACAGGAACTAATGAAAAACTGTTTTTT. This codes for CASRTTGTNEKLFF.

This clone occurred once. The DNA of the CDR3 is TGTGCCAGCAGTGAAAGGCAGGTAGCAACTAATGAAAAACTGTTTTTT. This encodes CASSERQVATNEKLFF. The J gene is TRBJ1-4, the V gene TRBV2, with D unclear. In germline, CDR1 is SNHLY, CDR2 FYNNEI. The length of the CDR3 is 16 residues. Trimming shortened V by 2 bases and J by 0 bases, and 10 bases separated the two germline ends.

This clone was seen many times. The gene calls are TRBV4-2 and TRBJ2-3; 11 nucleotides line up with TRBD2. CDR3 length: 17 amino acids. Germline CDR1 reads LGHNA; CDR2 reads YNFKEQ. With V trimmed by 4 bases and J by 4 bases, 10 bases remained unmatched. In DNA form, the CDR3 reads TGTGCCAGCAGCCCAAGACTAGCGGGGAGCCCCTCAGATACGCAGTATTTT. This translates into CASSPRLAGSPSDTQYF.